The 25 T cell receptor beta chains below were found in one sample sequenced in a study of T cell responses to AZD1222 COVID-19 vaccine. Produced via immunoSEQ multiplex PCR; TCRdb's table is partial and in-frame only. Of 95,000 to 150,000 clones listed, about nine tenths are singletons. This specimen consisted of peripheral blood, obtained on day 0 of AZD1222 vaccination. Receptors were obtained from an adult in good health.

The V and J genes are TRBV20-1 and TRBJ2-1; the match to TRBD2 covers 9 bases. This CDR3 has 14 residues. Germline V gene sequence: CDR1 DFQATT, CDR2 SNEGSKA (reference sequence). The V gene end was trimmed by 3 bases and the J gene end by 4 bases; junction bases not matched to a gene: 4. This CDR3 reads CSASTREGYNEQFF. CDR3 DNA: TGCAGTGCTAGTACGCGGGAGGGGTACAATGAGCAGTTCTTC.

The chain combines TRBV5-4 with TRBJ2-3; 11 positions agree with TRBD2. CDR3 length: 15 residues. V dropped 0 bases and J dropped 7; count of bases not matched to a gene: 4. Germline assignment: CDR1 SGHNT and CDR2 YYREEE (reference sequence). The CDR3 sequence is CASSLGLAGINTQYF. For the CDR3, the DNA is TGTGCCAGCAGCTTGGGACTAGCGGGGATCAATACGCAGTATTTT. Full variable domain (outside the CDR3, taken from reference TRBV5-4 and TRBJ2-3): ETGVTQSPTHLIKTRGQQVTLRCSSQSGHNTVSWYQQALGQGPQFIFQYYREEENGRGNFPPRFSGLQFPNYSSELNVNALELDDSALYLCASSLGLAGINTQYFGPGTRLTVL.

The genes are TRBV19 and TRBJ1-1; the D is unclear. V shed 9 bases and J shed 2 bases, with 22 bases lying between them. The CDR3 has 16 amino acids. The germline CDR1 and CDR2 sequences are LNHDA and SQIVND (reference sequence). The CDR3 nucleotides read TGTGCCAGCCGAGGTGGCTGGCCAGAGCGAAACACTGAAGCTTTCTTT. Its translation: CASRGGWPERNTEAFF.

This chain connects TRBV14 to TRBJ1-3; D is perhaps TRBD1 (5 bases). Looked up from germline, CDR1 is SGHDN and CDR2 is FVKESK. The length of the CDR3 is 14 residues. V was pared by 1 base and J by 1 base, with 5 bases between. CDR3 residues: CASSQGGSGNTIYF. The CDR3 nucleotides read TGTGCCAGCAGCCAAGGGGGGTCTGGAAACACCATATATTTT.

This clone is deemed medium-sized. The chain combines TRBV6-1 with TRBJ2-5; tentatively, D is TRBD1 or TRBD2 (6 bases each). Trimming left V 4 bases short and J 4 bases short, with 19 bases between. CDR3 length equals 16 residues. CDR1 is MNHNS and CDR2 is SASEGT in the germline V gene. CDR3 in DNA: TGTGCCAGCAGTGCAACAGGTCTTAAGGGGGGAGAGACCCAGTACTTC. Protein sequence: CASSATGLKGGETQYF.

V and J are TRBV6-2 or TRBV6-3 and TRBJ2-3, with D perhaps TRBD1 or TRBD2 (5 bases each). CDR1 and CDR2 (germline): MNHEY, SVGEGT. Trimming cost V 6 bases and J 5 bases, with 21 bases left between them. The CDR3 runs 16 residues. This chain's CDR3 is CASSLPGAPGGDTQYF. The CDR3 region has the DNA TGTGCCAGCAGCCTCCCTGGGGCCCCTGGGGGAGATACGCAGTATTTT.

For the CDR3, the DNA is TGTGCCAGCAGGCCGAGGGGGTTCAGCGGGGAGACCCAGTACTTC. Protein: CASRPRGFSGETQYF. This chain joins TRBV6-5 and TRBJ2-5; D may correspond to TRBD1 or TRBD2 (6 bases each). The CDR3 consists of 15 residues. V was trimmed by 6 bases and J by 5 bases, leaving 19 bases between them. From germline, CDR1 is MNHEY and CDR2 SVGAGI.

The chain carries TRBV19 and TRBJ2-1; D perhaps matches TRBD1 (5 bases). Germline V gene data show CDR1 as LNHDA and CDR2 as SQIVND (reference sequence). The CDR3 covers 15 residues. V lost 1 base and J lost 7, with 14 bases in between. Here the CDR3 reads CASSIAAGLGNEQFF. CDR3 sequence (DNA): TGTGCCAGTAGTATAGCGGCAGGGTTGGGGAATGAGCAGTTCTTC.

The chain joins TRBV4-3 to TRBJ1-2; the D is unclear. The germline V gene encodes CDR1 LGHNA and CDR2 YSLEER. This CDR3 is built from 15 residues. Trimming stripped 1 base from V and 0 bases from J, with 9 bases between. The CDR3 sequence: CASSQGTTPNYGYTF. The CDR3 DNA reads as TGCGCCAGCAGCCAAGGGACCACTCCTAACTATGGCTACACCTTC.

This clone appeared a single time. Here the CDR3 DNA reads TGTGCCAGCAGCTCGGAGACGGGGTATGGAGGAGAAGCTTTCTTT. Translated: CASSSETGYGGEAFF. This chain joins TRBV7-6 and TRBJ1-1; D is uncertain. This CDR3 is 15 amino acids long. The germline V and J ends were trimmed by 4 bases and 8 bases, with 20 bases remaining between them. Germline V lookup: CDR1 SGHVS, CDR2 FNYEAQ.

The genes are TRBV9 and TRBJ2-6; TRBD1 is a possible D gene (7 bases). Germline V CDR1 and CDR2: SGDLS, YYNGEE. CDR3 length equals 14 residues. Trimming left V 3 bases short and J 9 bases short, with 13 bases between. The CDR3 DNA reads TGTGCCAGCAGCGGGCGGGACAGCCACAACGTCCTGACTTTC. It is translated as CASSGRDSHNVLTF.

This clone has just one count. CDR3 in DNA: TGTGCCAGTAGGTCCAGGGGGCTCAGGGATACGCAGTATTTT. It encodes CASRSRGLRDTQYF. V usage is TRBV19 and J usage is TRBJ2-3; 8 bases are a match to TRBD1. Germline assignment: CDR1 LNHDA and CDR2 SQIVND (reference sequence). J lost 6 bases, V lost 6 bases, and 8 bases had no gene match. The CDR3 consists of 14 residues.

This sequence joins TRBV6-6 and TRBJ2-1; D gene uncertain. The CDR3 totals 13 residues. Germline values: CDR1 MNHNY, CDR2 SVGAGI (reference sequence). The V end lost 6 bases, the J end lost 10 bases, and 16 bases lay between the germline ends. Here the CDR3 DNA reads TGTGCCAGCAGCCCGGACCCGACCCTAGAGCAGTTCTTC. Protein sequence: CASSPDPTLEQFF.

The chain has TRBV2 and TRBJ1-1, with no clear D. Looked up from germline, CDR1 is SNHLY and CDR2 is FYNNEI. The CDR3 has 14 residues. V was shortened by 9 bases and J by 0 bases, with 14 bases between the two germline ends. The CDR3 bases are TGTGCCAGTATTTTCGGGTCCCTGAACACTGAAGCTTTCTTT. Translating it yields CASIFGSLNTEAFF.

The rearrangement joins TRBV28 to TRBJ1-2; TRBD1 might be the D (6 bases). The CDR3 totals 13 residues. Between the trimmed V and J ends, which lost 3 bases and 4 bases, there was a span of 9 bases. Germline lookup yields CDR1 MDHEN and CDR2 SYDVKM. The CDR3 here is CASSLAGVYGYTF. CDR3 sequence (DNA): TGTGCCAGCAGTTTGGCAGGGGTCTATGGCTACACCTTC.

This chain joins TRBV27 and TRBJ2-6; perhaps TRBD1 as D (6 bases). CDR3 length equals 17 residues. The V end lost 2 bases, the J end lost 7 bases, and 18 bases lay between the germline ends. CDR1 is MNHEY, CDR2 SMNVEV, per germline (reference sequence). The CDR3 DNA reads TGTGCCAGCAGTTTAGGCCAGGGGCGGCTGGGAGCCAACGTCCTGACTTTC. It is translated as CASSLGQGRLGANVLTF.

This clone was counted between two and nine times. This chain connects TRBV19 to TRBJ1-6, with a possible D match to TRBD1 (6 bases). The CDR3 spans 15 residues. Trimming left V 8 bases short and J 0 bases short, with 11 bases between. Per germline, CDR1 LNHDA and CDR2 SQIVND (reference sequence). The CDR3 region is CASLDSSSYNSPLHF. CDR3 in DNA: TGTGCCAGTCTGGACAGCAGCTCCTATAATTCACCCCTCCACTTT.

V gene TRBV14 combines with J gene TRBJ2-7; TRBD2 aligns across 11 bases. In germline, CDR1 is SGHDN, CDR2 FVKESK. The CDR3 contains 18 residues. Losses at the gene ends were 0 bases for V and 4 bases for J; bases not matched to a gene: 11. The DNA of the CDR3 is TGTGCCAGCAGCCAAGATCGAACGGAGGGACTAGCGGCATACGAGCAGTACTTC. It specifies CASSQDRTEGLAAYEQYF.

V is TRBV9 and J is TRBJ2-7; 11 nucleotides line up with TRBD2. The junction had 1 base not matched to a gene; V was cut back by 0 bases and J by 5 bases. The CDR3 totals 14 residues. Germline CDR1 reads SGDLS; CDR2 reads YYNGEE. CDR3 nucleotides: TGTGCCAGCAGCGTAGGACTAGCGGGAAACGAGCAGTACTTC. Its protein is CASSVGLAGNEQYF.

Here the CDR3 DNA reads TGTGCCAGCAGCTTACGGGGCTCAACCACTGAAGCTTTCTTT. Protein sequence: CASSLRGSTTEAFF. The chain links TRBV11-2 to TRBJ1-1; weak D call: TRBD1 (5 bases). This CDR3 is built from 14 residues. V was cut by 2 bases and J by 4 bases, with 11 bases left in between. The germline gives CDR1 SGHAT, CDR2 FQNNGV.

The chain recombines TRBV5-1 with TRBJ1-2; D is uncertain. Germline loops: CDR1 SGHRS, CDR2 YFSETQ. The length of the CDR3 is 15 residues. V shed 4 bases and J shed 1 base, with 14 bases lying between them. This CDR3 reads CASSKGDSDNYGYTF. Here the CDR3 DNA reads TGCGCCAGCAGCAAAGGAGATTCGGATAACTATGGCTACACCTTC.

The rearrangement uses TRBV30 and TRBJ1-6; no reliable D call. V dropped 4 bases and J dropped 6 bases, with 10 bases sitting between them. This CDR3 contains 13 residues. CDR1 and CDR2 from the germline V gene are GTSNPN and SVGIG (reference sequence). This CDR3 is CAWNRESNSPLHF. The CDR3 region has the DNA TGTGCCTGGAACCGGGAGAGTAATTCACCCCTCCACTTT.

The genes are TRBV3-1 (or the pseudogene TRBV3-2) and TRBJ2-3; D perhaps matches TRBD2 (6 bases). The CDR3 extends over 17 amino acids. Trimming took off 7 bases at V and 0 bases at J, with 20 bases between the two ends. From germline, CDR1 is LGHDT and CDR2 YNNKEL (reference sequence). Here the CDR3 reads CASNTRRGGSSTDTQYF. The CDR3 nucleotides read TGTGCCAGCAACACCCGGAGGGGCGGTAGCAGCACAGATACGCAGTATTTT.

This clone turned up a few times. This chain connects TRBV28 to TRBJ1-1, with a possible D match to TRBD1 (5 bases). The CDR3 consists of 13 residues. Germline V gene lookup returns CDR1 MDHEN and CDR2 SYDVKM. Trimming pared 6 bases from V and 1 base from J, leaving 9 bases between. CDR3 bases: TGTGCCAGCAGCCCCACAGGGAACACTGAAGCTTTCTTT. Translated: CASSPTGNTEAFF.

In DNA, the CDR3 is TGTGCCACCAGTGACCGGGTACGCAATCAGCCCCAGCATTTT. As protein: CATSDRVRNQPQHF. The gene calls are TRBV24-1 and TRBJ1-5; D not resolved. Germline CDR1 reads KGHDR; CDR2 reads SFDVKD. V shed 4 bases and J shed 2 bases, with 8 bases lying between them. This CDR3 is 14 amino acids long.